The rows below give T cell receptor beta chains drawn from one sample of a study of blood T cells in healthy people across ages. MiXCR, run by TCRdb on the 5' RACE reads, gives a single entry per CDR3 protein. This table has some 790,000 distinct CDR3 sequences, 25% to 30% appearing once. Input material: blood. The receptors here all came from a woman older than 75 in good health. Both conserved end residues are part of each CDR3. D genes are given only for firm matches. Some rows mark clone size as missing; the rest say once, few, many or name a class of expanded clone.

J gene: TRBJ2-3
D gene: .
clone size: many
V gene: TRBV7-2
CDR3 protein: CASTRTGLDTQYF
CDR3 DNA: TGTGCCAGCACTCGAACGGGGCTGGATACGCAGTATTTT

J gene: TRBJ1-4
D gene: TRBD1
clone size: few
V gene: TRBV20-1
CDR3 protein: CSATRDRGKKLFF
CDR3 DNA: TGCAGTGCTACACGGGACAGGGGCAAAAAACTGTTTTTT

J gene: TRBJ1-4
D gene: .
clone size: many
V gene: TRBV20-1
CDR3 protein: CSARDSSDTNEKLFF
CDR3 DNA: TGCAGTGCTAGAGATTCGAGTGACACTAATGAAAAACTGTTTTTT

J gene: TRBJ1-6
D gene: .
clone size: .
V gene: TRBV12-3/TRBV12-4
CDR3 protein: CASVLTHGYNSPLHF
CDR3 DNA: TGTGCCAGCGTTCTAACCCACGGATATAATTCACCCCTCCACTTT

J gene: TRBJ2-1
D gene: .
clone size: .
V gene: TRBV2
CDR3 protein: CASRRDQSHNEQFF
CDR3 DNA: TGTGCCAGCCGCCGGGACCAGTCCCACAATGAGCAGTTCTTC

J gene: TRBJ2-7
D gene: TRBD2
clone size: .
V gene: TRBV30
CDR3 protein: CAWSTGGTSYEQYF
CDR3 DNA: TGTGCCTGGAGTACGGGGGGGACCTCCTACGAGCAGTACTTC

J gene: TRBJ1-5
D gene: TRBD1
clone size: many
V gene: TRBV7-2
CDR3 protein: CASSSRDRGSNQPQHF
CDR3 DNA: TGTGCCAGCAGCTCCCGGGACAGGGGTAGCAATCAGCCCCAGCATTTT

J gene: TRBJ1-1
D gene: .
clone size: .
V gene: TRBV20-1
CDR3 protein: CSAQISGGTEAFF
CDR3 DNA: TGCAGTGCTCAAATTTCGGGGGGAACTGAAGCTTTCTTT

J gene: TRBJ1-1
D gene: TRBD1
clone size: .
V gene: TRBV5-1
CDR3 protein: CASSLGGGGGTEAFF
CDR3 DNA: TGCGCCAGCAGCTTGGGAGGGGGCGGAGGCACTGAAGCTTTCTTT

J gene: TRBJ2-1
D gene: TRBD1
clone size: .
V gene: TRBV7-6
CDR3 protein: CASSPRTGGSYNEQVF
CDR3 DNA: TGTGCCAGCAGCCCAAGGACAGGGGGCTCCTACAATGAGCAGGTCTTT

J gene: TRBJ2-1
D gene: .
clone size: few
V gene: TRBV9
CDR3 protein: CASSVARTDYNEQFF
CDR3 DNA: TGTGCCAGCAGCGTAGCAAGGACGGATTACAATGAGCAGTTCTTC

J gene: TRBJ2-5
D gene: TRBD1
clone size: many
V gene: TRBV6-6
CDR3 protein: CASSYIGTGRLAETQYF
CDR3 DNA: TGTGCCAGCAGTTACATCGGGACAGGGAGATTGGCAGAGACCCAGTACTTC

J gene: TRBJ1-2
D gene: TRBD1
clone size: many
V gene: TRBV6-5
CDR3 protein: CASRAGQGFSYGYTF
CDR3 DNA: TGTGCCAGCAGGGCAGGACAGGGGTTCAGCTATGGCTACACCTTC

J gene: TRBJ1-1
D gene: .
clone size: .
V gene: TRBV2
CDR3 protein: CASSDAQDLNIEAFF
CDR3 DNA: TGTGCCAGCAGTGACGCCCAGGATCTCAACATTGAAGCTTTCTTT

J gene: TRBJ1-6
D gene: .
clone size: once
V gene: TRBV6-5
CDR3 protein: CASSYSRGSLHF
CDR3 DNA: TGTGCCAGCAGTTACTCCCGGGGTTCCCTCCACTTT

J gene: TRBJ1-6
D gene: .
clone size: .
V gene: TRBV18
CDR3 protein: CASSFAGADNSPLHF
CDR3 DNA: TGTGCCAGCTCTTTCGCGGGGGCGGATAATTCACCCCTCCACTTT

J gene: TRBJ2-7
D gene: TRBD1
clone size: many
V gene: TRBV7-7
CDR3 protein: CASSTPGQADFEQYF
CDR3 DNA: TGTGCTAGCAGCACACCGGGACAGGCTGACTTCGAGCAGTACTTC

J gene: TRBJ2-5
D gene: .
clone size: few
V gene: TRBV21-1
CDR3 protein: CASSGLAAETQYF
CDR3 DNA: TGTGCCAGCAGCGGGCTAGCGGCAGAGACCCAGTACTTC

J gene: TRBJ1-2
D gene: .
clone size: many
V gene: TRBV20-1
CDR3 protein: CSARRTKRGYGYTF
CDR3 DNA: TGCAGTGCCAGGAGGACAAAGAGGGGGTATGGCTACACCTTC

J gene: TRBJ1-1
D gene: TRBD1
clone size: few
V gene: TRBV7-9
CDR3 protein: CASSHRRQGAEAFF
CDR3 DNA: TGTGCCAGCAGTCATAGGCGACAGGGAGCTGAAGCTTTCTTT

J gene: TRBJ1-2
D gene: TRBD1
clone size: few
V gene: TRBV7-2
CDR3 protein: CASSLAPGQGAYGYTF
CDR3 DNA: TGTGCCAGCAGCTTAGCGCCGGGACAGGGAGCCTATGGCTACACCTTC

J gene: TRBJ2-3
D gene: TRBD2
clone size: many
V gene: TRBV6-5
CDR3 protein: CASSYSAGVVTDTQYF
CDR3 DNA: TGTGCCAGCAGTTACTCAGCGGGGGTAGTAACAGATACGCAGTATTTT

J gene: TRBJ1-2
D gene: .
clone size: many
V gene: TRBV12-3/TRBV12-4
CDR3 protein: CASSFQMGGGSNYGYTF
CDR3 DNA: TGTGCCAGCAGTTTTCAGATGGGAGGGGGTAGTAACTATGGCTACACCTTC

J gene: TRBJ2-7
D gene: .
clone size: many
V gene: TRBV29-1
CDR3 protein: CSVEFRGSSYGQYF
CDR3 DNA: TGCAGCGTTGAATTTCGGGGGTCTTCCTACGGGCAGTACTTC

J gene: TRBJ2-5
D gene: .
clone size: .
V gene: TRBV5-1
CDR3 protein: CASSPQGPQETQYF
CDR3 DNA: TGCGCCAGCAGCCCCCAGGGGCCACAAGAGACCCAGTACTTC

J gene: TRBJ1-2
D gene: .
clone size: many
V gene: TRBV5-5
CDR3 protein: CASRDRGADYGYTF
CDR3 DNA: TGTGCCAGCAGAGATAGGGGGGCGGACTATGGCTACACCTTC